This T cell receptor (beta chain) was profiled in a study of vaccination and CD4 T cells after COVID-19. The Oncomine TCR Beta short-read assay generated sequence data from the DNA of cultured CD4+ T cells. Each CDR3 protein gets one entry after TCRdb re-called the PCR reads with MiXCR. The table lists about 14,000 distinct CDR3 sequences, around 55% of them singletons. CDR3 length: 14 residues. Germline V gene lookup returns CDR1 SEHNR and CDR2 FQNEAQ (reference sequence). The trim removed 4 bases at V and 6 bases at J, leaving 5 bases unmatched. Treatment reported: roughly ten-day PBMC culture with coronavirus spike peptide pools or control peptides (ViraFEST assay). Comments on this clonotype: Its target is unknown.

The receptor comes from a human donor who had recovered from COVID-19. The sample comprised CD4+ T cells from blood, cultured in vitro. This rearrangement joins TRBV7-9 to TRBJ2-2, with 7 bases lining up with TRBD2. The DNA of the CDR3 is TGTGCCAGCAGCTCGAGACTAGCCCCCGGGGAGCTGTTTTTT. It codes for CASSSRLAPGELFF.